A selection of T cell receptor beta chains follows, all from one sample in a study of brain T cells in children with intractable seizures. Measured with immunoSEQ multiplex PCR; TCRdb has only the in-frame clones, and not every one. The profile shows 340,000 or so clones, over 85% of them singletons. The material sequenced was peripheral blood, taken roughly 5 months after surgery. These TCRs come from a boy under two years old with tuberous sclerosis and intractable seizures. The CDR3 runs from the conserved cysteine through the conserved F or W. D genes are given only for firm matches. Size tells how often a clone was seen (once, few, many) or the class of an expanded clone, and some rows leave it out.

- | - | TRBJ1-4 | TRBV11-2 | TGTGCCAGCAGCTTCGGGGCTGGGGATGAAAAACTGTTTTTT | CASSFGAGDEKLFF
- | - | TRBJ1-2 | TRBV3-1/TRBV3-2 | TGTGCCAGCAGCCAAGGGTCGGGAGGCTACACCTTC | CASSQGSGGYTF
- | - | TRBJ2-3 | TRBV28 | TGTGCCAGCAGGTGGGGCACAGATACGCAGTATTTT | CASRWGTDTQYF
TRBD1 | - | TRBJ2-3 | TRBV5-1 | TGCGCCAGCAGCACAACAGGGGTAGATACGCAGTATTTT | CASSTTGVDTQYF
- | - | TRBJ2-7 | TRBV4-1 | TGCGCCAGCAGCCAAGGGGGGCGCGCCCTCTACGAGCAGTACTTC | CASSQGGRALYEQYF
- | - | TRBJ1-5 | TRBV7-2 | TGTGCCAGCAGCCTATACTACAGGGAATCGCCCCAGCATTTT | CASSLYYRESPQHF
- | - | TRBJ2-1 | TRBV27 | TGTGCCAGCAGTTTATCGGGGGCCGCCTACAATGAGCAGTTCTTC | CASSLSGAAYNEQFF
- | once | TRBJ1-1 | TRBV19 | TGTGCCAGTAGTGTAGACAGGCTCACTGAAGCTTTCTTT | CASSVDRLTEAFF
- | - | TRBJ1-6 | TRBV7-3 | TGTGCCAGCAGCTTTGGGGGGTCGGCCAATTCACCCCTCCACTTT | CASSFGGSANSPLHF
TRBD1 | - | TRBJ1-5 | TRBV5-1 | TGCGCCAGCAGCTCGCCCGGGACAGGCCCGAAATTAGTTTTAGGGCCCCAGCATTTT | CASSSPGTGPKLVLGPQHF
- | - | TRBJ2-1 | TRBV5-1 | TGCGCCAGCAGCAACCCCCTACGGAGCTCCTACAATGAGCAGTTCTTC | CASSNPLRSSYNEQFF
- | - | TRBJ2-1 | TRBV7-6 | TGTGCCAGCAGCTTAGCTCCTTCTGGGGACTCCTACAATGAGCAGTTCTTC | CASSLAPSGDSYNEQFF
TRBD1 | - | TRBJ1-1 | TRBV10-3 | TGTGCCACCGCTCCGGGACAGAGTAACACTGAAGCTTTCTTT | CATAPGQSNTEAFF